The 10 T cell receptor beta chains presented below share a single source sample, sequenced in a study of blood T cell repertoires in COVID-19 (dated by TCRdb to the early 2020s). Receptor amplification or capture employed the immunoSEQ multiplex PCR assay. What TCRdb holds here is the immuneACCESS table cut down to in-frame rearrangements. Part of the clones is not present; checked against another copy, under half of the missing clones reflect an unresolved V gene, and the others are unexplained. The sample table holds about 470,000 clones, of which 87% were seen once. Roughly 0.7% of the sample is held by the ten biggest clonotypes. Specimen: PBMCs or T cells enriched from blood (not recorded which). These receptor sequences come from a young woman who had recovered from COVID-19.

This chain links TRBV5-4 with TRBJ2-6, with TRBD1 identical over 10 bases. Trimming cost V 6 bases and J 0 bases; bases outside gene matches: 6. Germline assignment: CDR1 SGHNT and CDR2 YYREEE (reference sequence). This CDR3 comprises 17 residues. This CDR3 is CASTRQGALSGANVLTF. CDR3 nucleotide sequence: TGTGCCAGCACCCGACAGGGGGCCCTCTCTGGGGCCAACGTCCTGACTTTC.

This clone occurred a few times. This chain uses TRBV18 with TRBJ1-2, with TRBD1 identical over 9 bases. Germline V lookup: CDR1 KGHSH, CDR2 LQKENI. This CDR3 comprises 13 residues. With V trimmed by 3 bases and J by 8 bases, 4 bases remained unmatched. DNA for the CDR3: TGTGCCAGCTCACCGGGACAGGGTTTAGGCTACACCTTC. Residues: CASSPGQGLGYTF.

The DNA of the CDR3 is TGCAGTGCTAGTTTTAATAGCCGCCCCTCCTACGAGCAGTACTTC. Its protein is CSASFNSRPSYEQYF. This chain connects TRBV20-1 to TRBJ2-7; D gene unclear. Per germline, CDR1 DFQATT and CDR2 SNEGSKA (reference sequence). Deletions cut 3 bases from V and 0 bases from J, with 15 bases between. CDR3 length: 15 amino acids.

The genes are TRBV11-2 and TRBJ1-5; possibly TRBD1 for D (5 bases). V shed 3 bases and J shed 1 base, with 10 bases lying between them. Germline CDR1 reads SGHAT; CDR2 reads FQNNGV. The CDR3 is 15 amino acids. The CDR3 loop is CASSLAGLSNQPQHF. CDR3 coding DNA: TGTGCCAGCAGCTTGGCAGGGTTGAGCAATCAGCCCCAGCATTTT.

The CDR3 DNA reads as TGTGCCAGCAGTGAGCCAGGGAAGGGGTCCTACGAGCAGTACTTC. Amino acid sequence: CASSEPGKGSYEQYF. The chain joins TRBV2 to TRBJ2-7; tentative D call: TRBD1 (5 bases). The CDR3 is 15 amino acids. Trimming took 3 bases from V and 1 from J, leaving 13 bases between them. The germline V gene encodes CDR1 SNHLY and CDR2 FYNNEI. The variable domain in full, completed from reference TRBV2 and TRBJ2-7, reads EPEVTQTPSHQVTQMGQEVILRCVPISNHLYFYWYRQILGQKVEFLVSFYNNEISEKSEIFDDQFSVERPDGSNFTLKIRSTKLEDSAMYFCASSEPGKGSYEQYFGPGTRLTVT.

The gene calls are TRBV11-2 and TRBJ2-7; 7 bases line up with TRBD2. Germline V gene sequence: CDR1 SGHAT, CDR2 FQNNGV. V lost 3 bases, J lost 4 bases, and 9 bases stayed unmatched. The CDR3 length is 15 residues. The CDR3 spells CASSLLEGGRYEQYF. CDR3 DNA: TGTGCCAGCAGCTTGCTAGAGGGAGGGAGGTACGAGCAGTACTTC.

This chain connects TRBV7-9 to TRBJ2-7; the match to TRBD1 covers 7 bases. Germline loops: CDR1 SEHNR, CDR2 FQNEAQ (reference sequence). Losses at the gene ends were 5 bases for V and 0 bases for J; bases not matched to a gene: 16. The CDR3 spans 18 residues. CDR3 bases: TGTGCCAGCAGCCTAACCGGGACAGAGTTGAAGAGCTCCTACGAGCAGTACTTC. It encodes CASSLTGTELKSSYEQYF.

The sample holds many counts of this clone. V gene TRBV5-6 combines with J gene TRBJ1-3, with 7 positions matching TRBD1. The germline gives CDR1 SGHDT, CDR2 YYEEEE. The CDR3 length is 14 residues. V trimming: 4 bases; J trimming: 4 bases; junction bases outside the gene matches: 5. CDR3 DNA: TGTGCCAGCAGCCCGACAGGGTTCGGAAACACCATATATTTT. It is translated as CASSPTGFGNTIYF.

The gene calls are TRBV2 and TRBJ1-2, with 7 bases lining up with TRBD1. V lost 5 bases to trimming and J lost 8 bases; unmatched junction nucleotides: 14. The CDR3 is 15 residues long. Germline CDR1 reads SNHLY; CDR2 reads FYNNEI. This CDR3 is CASSLYPEGAGGYTF. The CDR3 DNA reads TGTGCCAGCAGTCTATACCCAGAGGGGGCAGGGGGCTACACCTTC.

This chain connects TRBV5-6 to TRBJ2-5; D unclear. Germline loops: CDR1 SGHDT, CDR2 YYEEEE. The CDR3 is made up of 14 amino acids. The V and J ends lost 3 bases and 1 base respectively, with 10 bases between them. CDR3 sequence (DNA): TGTGCCAGCAGCTCCTCAGGAATCCAAGAGACCCAGTACTTC. Its protein product is CASSSSGIQETQYF. Drawing the rest from reference TRBV5-6 and TRBJ2-5, the complete variable domain is DAGVTQSPTHLIKTRGQQVTLRCSPKSGHDTVSWYQQALGQGPQFIFQYYEEEERQRGNFPDRFSGHQFPNYSSELNVNALLLGDSALYLCASSSSGIQETQYFGPGTRLLVL.